The clone carrying this TCR beta chain was detected only once. The CDR3 extends over 15 amino acids. The trim removed 0 bases at V and 3 bases at J, leaving 2 bases unmatched. The germline V gene has CDR1 LNHNV and CDR2 YYDKDF (reference sequence). The source of the sample is a study of blood T cell repertoires in COVID-19. How the authors handled the data: Scientists estimated how many nucleated cells there were by amplifying reference gene primers. Measured with immunoSEQ multiplex PCR; TCRdb has only the in-frame clones, and not every one. The DNA was the basis for D and trimming; V, J and clone size are from that table. The sample contains 150,000 to 200,000 clones, 88% of which appear only once.

The specimen was PBMCs or T cells enriched from blood (not recorded which). The clonotype was recovered from a woman between 18 and 30 years old who had recovered from COVID-19. The chain carries TRBV15 and TRBJ2-7; 10 bases agree with TRBD1. CDR3 region: CATSRDRDRGYEQYF. CDR3 DNA sequence: TGTGCCACCAGCAGAGACCGGGACAGGGGCTACGAGCAGTACTTC. The full variable domain, with the rest looked up from reference TRBV15 and TRBJ2-7, is DAMVIQNPRYQVTQFGKPVTLSCSQTLNHNVMYWYQQKSSQAPKLLFHYYDKDFNNEADTPDNFQSRRPNTSFCFLDIRSPGLGDTAMYLCATSRDRDRGYEQYFGPGTRLTVT.